The source of this T cell receptor beta chain is a study of T cell responses to AZD1222 COVID-19 vaccine. Study results and limitations: The peak T cell response came first, and repertoires were sampled only after it. Unmutated variant regions reportedly attract nearly half of all spike-specific TCRs. In a largely white British group with more females than males, clonal diversity was possibly underestimated. Spike-specific TCR depth and breadth grew after two AZD1222 doses.

The CDR3 length is 14 residues. In germline, CDR1 is LGHDT, CDR2 YNNKEL (reference sequence). V shed 4 bases, J shed 5 bases, and the junction held 4 bases outside the gene matches. Here immunoSEQ multiplex PCR was the method, and the copy in TCRdb shows in-frame clones only, minus some. The repertoire has under 150,000 clones, approximately 90% of them found once; the top ten carry around 15%. Points on this clone: Antigen: not known.

The sample here was peripheral blood, taken on day 0 of AZD1222 vaccination. The receptor comes from an adult in good health. The V gene is TRBV3-1 (or the pseudogene TRBV3-2), the J gene TRBJ1-5; 8 positions match TRBD1. The CDR3 sequence: CASSPTGAHQPQHF. The CDR3 region has the DNA TGTGCCAGCAGCCCGACAGGGGCCCATCAGCCCCAGCATTTT.